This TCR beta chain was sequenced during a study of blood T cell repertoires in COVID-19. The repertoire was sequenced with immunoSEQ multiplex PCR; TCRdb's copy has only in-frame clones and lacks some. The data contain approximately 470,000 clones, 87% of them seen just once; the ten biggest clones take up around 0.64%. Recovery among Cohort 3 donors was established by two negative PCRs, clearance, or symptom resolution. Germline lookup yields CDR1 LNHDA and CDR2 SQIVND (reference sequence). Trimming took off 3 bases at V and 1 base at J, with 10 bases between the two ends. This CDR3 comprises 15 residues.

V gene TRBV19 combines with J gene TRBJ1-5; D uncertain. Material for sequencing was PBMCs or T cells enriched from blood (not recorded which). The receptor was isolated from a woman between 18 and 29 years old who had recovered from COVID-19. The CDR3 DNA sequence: TGTGCCAGTAGTATGGTTTTGGGCAGCAATCAGCCCCAGCATTTT. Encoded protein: CASSMVLGSNQPQHF.